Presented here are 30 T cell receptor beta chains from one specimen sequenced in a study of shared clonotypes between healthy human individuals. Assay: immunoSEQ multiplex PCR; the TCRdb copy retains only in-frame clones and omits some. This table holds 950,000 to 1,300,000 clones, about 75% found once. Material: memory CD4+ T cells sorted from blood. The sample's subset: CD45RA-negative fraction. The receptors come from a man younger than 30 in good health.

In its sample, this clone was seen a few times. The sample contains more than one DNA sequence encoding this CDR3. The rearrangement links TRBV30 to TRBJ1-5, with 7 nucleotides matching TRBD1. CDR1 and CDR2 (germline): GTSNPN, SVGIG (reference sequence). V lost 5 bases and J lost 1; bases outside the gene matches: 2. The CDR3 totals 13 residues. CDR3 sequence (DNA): TGTGCCTGGGGGACAGTAAGCAATCAGCCCCAGCATTTT. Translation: CAWGTVSNQPQHF.

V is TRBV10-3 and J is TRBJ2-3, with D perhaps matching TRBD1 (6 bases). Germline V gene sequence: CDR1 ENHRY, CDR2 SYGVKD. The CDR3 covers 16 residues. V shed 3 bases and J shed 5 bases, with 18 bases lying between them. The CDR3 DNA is TGTGCCATCAGTGAATCCGGGACAAAGGTCGGAGATACGCAGTATTTT. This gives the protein CAISESGTKVGDTQYF.

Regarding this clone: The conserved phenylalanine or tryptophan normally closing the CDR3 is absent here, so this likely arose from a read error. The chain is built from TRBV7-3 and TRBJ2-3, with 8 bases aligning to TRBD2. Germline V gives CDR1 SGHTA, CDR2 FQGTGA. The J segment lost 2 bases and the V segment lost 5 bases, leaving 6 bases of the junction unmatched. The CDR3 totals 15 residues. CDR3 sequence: CASSPGLAYTDTQYS. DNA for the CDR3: TGTGCCAGCAGCCCCGGACTAGCTTACACAGATACGCAGTATTCT.

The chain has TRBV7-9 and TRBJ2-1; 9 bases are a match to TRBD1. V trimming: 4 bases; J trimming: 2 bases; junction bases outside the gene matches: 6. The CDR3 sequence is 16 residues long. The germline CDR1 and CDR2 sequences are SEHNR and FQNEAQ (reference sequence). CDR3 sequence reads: CASSSLTGGAYNEQFF. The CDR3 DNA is TGTGCCAGCAGCTCCCTTACAGGGGGCGCCTACAATGAGCAGTTCTTC.

The CDR3 is CASSSRQGLRTDTQYF. For the CDR3, the DNA is TGTGCCAGCAGCTCCCGACAGGGGCTTCGCACAGATACGCAGTATTTT. The rearrangement links TRBV7-8 to TRBJ2-3; TRBD1 agrees at 8 bases. J was trimmed by 1 base and V by 4 bases; bases with no gene match: 7. Per the germline V gene, CDR1 is SGHVS and CDR2 is FQNEAQ. The CDR3 runs 16 residues.

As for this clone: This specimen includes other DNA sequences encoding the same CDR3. CDR3 sequence (DNA): TGTGCCAGCAGTGACCAGGGGGGAAATAATTCACCCCTCCACTTT. The encoded protein is CASSDQGGNNSPLHF. V gene TRBV6-1 combines with J gene TRBJ1-6; 7 nucleotides agree with TRBD1. CDR1 and CDR2 (germline): MNHNS, SASEGT. The CDR3 totals 15 residues. Trimming took 3 bases from V and 5 from J; bases not matched to a gene: 4.

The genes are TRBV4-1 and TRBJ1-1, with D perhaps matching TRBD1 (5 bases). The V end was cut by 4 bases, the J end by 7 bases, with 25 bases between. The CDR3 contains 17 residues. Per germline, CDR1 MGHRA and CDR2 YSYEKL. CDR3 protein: CASSRIHGGVETLEAFF. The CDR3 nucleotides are TGCGCCAGCAGCCGAATACATGGGGGTGTCGAAACACTTGAAGCTTTCTTT.

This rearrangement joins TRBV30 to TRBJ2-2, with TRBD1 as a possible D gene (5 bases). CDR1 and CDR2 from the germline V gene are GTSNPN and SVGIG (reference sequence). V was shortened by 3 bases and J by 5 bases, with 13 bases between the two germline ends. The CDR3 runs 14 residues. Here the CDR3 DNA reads TGTGCCTGGAGGTTGGGGCGCACTACCGGGGAGCTGTTTTTT. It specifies CAWRLGRTTGELFF.

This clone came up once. The CDR3 nucleotides are TGCGCCAGCAGTGACCGTCTCCCAGATACGCAGTATTTT. Translating gives CASSDRLPDTQYF. The chain uses TRBV10-1 and TRBJ2-3; D remains unclear. The CDR3 extends over 13 amino acids. Trimming took 3 bases from V and 4 from J, leaving 8 bases between them. Germline CDR1 and CDR2: WNHNN and SYGVQD (reference sequence).

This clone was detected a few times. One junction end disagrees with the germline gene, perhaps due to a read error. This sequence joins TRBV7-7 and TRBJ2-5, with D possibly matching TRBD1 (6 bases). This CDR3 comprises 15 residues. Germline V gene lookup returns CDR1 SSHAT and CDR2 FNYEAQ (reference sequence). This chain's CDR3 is CASKPGPGVGETQYF. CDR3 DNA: TGTGCTAGCAAACCGGGGCCAGGGGTCGGAGAGACCCAGTACTTC.

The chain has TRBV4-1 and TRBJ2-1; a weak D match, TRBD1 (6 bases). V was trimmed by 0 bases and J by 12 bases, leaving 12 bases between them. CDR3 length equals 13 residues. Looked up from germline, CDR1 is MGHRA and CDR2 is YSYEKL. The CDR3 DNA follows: TGCGCCAGCAGCCAAGATTGGGGCAGGGGGCAGTTCTTC. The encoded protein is CASSQDWGRGQFF.

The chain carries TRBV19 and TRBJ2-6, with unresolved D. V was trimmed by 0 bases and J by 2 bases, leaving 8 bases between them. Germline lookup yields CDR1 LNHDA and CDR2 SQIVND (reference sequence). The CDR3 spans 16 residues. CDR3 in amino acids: CASSIDHSPGANVLTF. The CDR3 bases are TGTGCCAGTAGTATAGATCATTCCCCTGGGGCCAACGTCCTGACTTTC.

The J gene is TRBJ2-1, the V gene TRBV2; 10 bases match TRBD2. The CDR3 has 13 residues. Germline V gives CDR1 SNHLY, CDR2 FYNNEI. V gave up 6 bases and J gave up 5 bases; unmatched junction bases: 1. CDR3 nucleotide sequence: TGTGCCAGCAGAACTAGCGGGAACAATGAGCAGTTCTTC. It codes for CASRTSGNNEQFF.

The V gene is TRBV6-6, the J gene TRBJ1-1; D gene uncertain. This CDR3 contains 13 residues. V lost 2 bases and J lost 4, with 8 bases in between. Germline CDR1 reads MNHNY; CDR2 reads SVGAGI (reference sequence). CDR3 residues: CASSYGRSTEAFF. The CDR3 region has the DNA TGTGCCAGCAGTTACGGGCGGAGCACTGAAGCTTTCTTT.

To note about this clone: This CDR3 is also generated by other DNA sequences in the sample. The CDR3 reads CASSLSGQQETQYF. CDR3 nucleotides: TGTGCCAGCAGCTTGTCAGGACAGCAAGAGACCCAGTACTTC. The V gene is TRBV7-9, the J gene TRBJ2-5, with D possibly being TRBD1 (6 bases). Germline V gene data show CDR1 as SEHNR and CDR2 as FQNEAQ (reference sequence). This CDR3 has 14 residues. V lost 3 bases and J lost 2, with 10 bases in between.

The CDR3 here is CASSSRSRTGGGTEAFF. As DNA, the CDR3 is TGTGCCAGCAGCTCTCGAAGTCGGACGGGGGGCGGCACTGAAGCTTTCTTT. The rearrangement joins TRBV7-8 to TRBJ1-1; D possibly corresponds to TRBD1 (6 bases). In germline, CDR1 is SGHVS, CDR2 FQNEAQ. The ends were cut back, 4 bases at V and 4 bases at J, with 22 bases in the middle. The CDR3 length is 17 residues.

CDR3: CASRAGSMGDTIYF. The CDR3 DNA is TGTGCCAGCAGGGCGGGCTCCATGGGGGACACCATATATTTT. The chain employs TRBV2 and TRBJ1-3, with D maybe TRBD1 (5 bases). The CDR3 loop spans 14 amino acids. V was shortened by 6 bases and J by 8 bases, with 17 bases between the two germline ends. Per the germline V gene, CDR1 is SNHLY and CDR2 is FYNNEI.

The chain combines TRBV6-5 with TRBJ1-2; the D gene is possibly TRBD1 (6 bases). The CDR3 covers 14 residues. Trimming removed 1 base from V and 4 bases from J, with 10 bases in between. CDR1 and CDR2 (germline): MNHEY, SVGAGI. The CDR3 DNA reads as TGTGCCAGCAGTTACTTACAGGGTGGCTATGGCTACACCTTC. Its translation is CASSYLQGGYGYTF.

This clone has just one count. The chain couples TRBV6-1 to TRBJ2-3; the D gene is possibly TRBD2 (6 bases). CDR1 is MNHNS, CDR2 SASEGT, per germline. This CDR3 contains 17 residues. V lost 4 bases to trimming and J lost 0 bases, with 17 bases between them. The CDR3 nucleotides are TGTGCCAGCAGTGCCTGGATCCCCGGGACTAGCACAGATACGCAGTATTTT. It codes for CASSAWIPGTSTDTQYF.

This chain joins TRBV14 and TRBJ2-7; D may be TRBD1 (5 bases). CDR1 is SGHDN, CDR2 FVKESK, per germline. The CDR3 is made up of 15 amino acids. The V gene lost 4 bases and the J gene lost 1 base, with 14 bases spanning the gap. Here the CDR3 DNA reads TGTGCCAGCAGCCCGATGGGGCCCCGGTCCTACGAGCAGTACTTC. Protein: CASSPMGPRSYEQYF.

The CDR3 DNA follows: TGTGCCAGCAGAGCCAGAGACACCGGGGAGCTGTTTTTT. It translates to CASRARDTGELFF. The rearrangement uses TRBV2 and TRBJ2-2; the D is unclear. The length of the CDR3 is 13 residues. V shed 6 bases and J shed 3 bases, with 8 bases lying between them. In germline, CDR1 is SNHLY, CDR2 FYNNEI.

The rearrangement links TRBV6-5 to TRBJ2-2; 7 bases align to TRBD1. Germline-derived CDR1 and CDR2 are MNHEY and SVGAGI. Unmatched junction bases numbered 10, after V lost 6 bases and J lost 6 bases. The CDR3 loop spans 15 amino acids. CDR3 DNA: TGTGCCAGCAGCAGACAGGGAGAAAGGGCCGGGGAGCTGTTTTTT. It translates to CASSRQGERAGELFF.

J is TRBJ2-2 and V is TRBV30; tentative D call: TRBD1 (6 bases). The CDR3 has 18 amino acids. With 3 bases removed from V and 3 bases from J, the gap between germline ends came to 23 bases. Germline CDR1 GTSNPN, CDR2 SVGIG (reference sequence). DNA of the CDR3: TGTGCCTGGAGCCCTCCCAGGGGACACCGTAGGGACACCGGGGAGCTGTTTTTT. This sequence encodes CAWSPPRGHRRDTGELFF.

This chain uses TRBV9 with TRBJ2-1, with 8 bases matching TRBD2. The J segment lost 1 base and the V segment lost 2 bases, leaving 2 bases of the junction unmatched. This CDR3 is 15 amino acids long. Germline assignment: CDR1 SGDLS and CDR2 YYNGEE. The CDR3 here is CASSVREVSYNEQFF. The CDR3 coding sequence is TGTGCCAGCAGCGTGCGGGAGGTTTCCTACAATGAGCAGTTCTTC.

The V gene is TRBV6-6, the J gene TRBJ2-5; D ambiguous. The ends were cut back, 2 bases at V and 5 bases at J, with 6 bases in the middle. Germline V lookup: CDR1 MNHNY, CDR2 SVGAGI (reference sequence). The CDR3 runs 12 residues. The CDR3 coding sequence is TGTGCCAGCAGTTACCGACCGGAGACCCAGTACTTC. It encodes CASSYRPETQYF.

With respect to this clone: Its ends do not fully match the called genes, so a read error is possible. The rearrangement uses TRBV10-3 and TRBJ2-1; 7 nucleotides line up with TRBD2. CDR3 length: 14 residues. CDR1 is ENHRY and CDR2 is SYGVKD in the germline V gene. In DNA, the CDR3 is TGTGCCACCAGTGGTAGGGCTAGCGGTGATGAGCAGTTCTTC. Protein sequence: CATSGRASGDEQFF.

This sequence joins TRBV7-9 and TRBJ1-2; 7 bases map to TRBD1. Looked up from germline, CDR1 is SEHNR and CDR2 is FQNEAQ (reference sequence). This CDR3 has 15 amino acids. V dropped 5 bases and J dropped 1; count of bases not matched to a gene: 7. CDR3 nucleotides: TGTGCCAGCAGCCCGGACAGGATCATTAACTATGGCTACACCTTC. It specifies CASSPDRIINYGYTF.

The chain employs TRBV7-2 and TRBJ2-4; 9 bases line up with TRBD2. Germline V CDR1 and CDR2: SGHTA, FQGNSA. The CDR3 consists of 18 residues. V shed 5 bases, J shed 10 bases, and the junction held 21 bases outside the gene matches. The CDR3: CASSLLGGRAPPFSIQYF. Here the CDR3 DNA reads TGTGCCAGCAGCCTCCTCGGCGGGAGGGCCCCCCCCTTTTCAATTCAGTACTTC. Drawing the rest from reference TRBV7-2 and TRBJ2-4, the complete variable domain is GAGVSQSPSNKVTEKGKDVELRCDPISGHTALYWYRQSLGQGLEFLIYFQGNSAPDKSGLPSDRFSAERTGGSVSTLTIQRTQQEDSAVYLCASSLLGGRAPPFSIQYFGAGTRLSVL.

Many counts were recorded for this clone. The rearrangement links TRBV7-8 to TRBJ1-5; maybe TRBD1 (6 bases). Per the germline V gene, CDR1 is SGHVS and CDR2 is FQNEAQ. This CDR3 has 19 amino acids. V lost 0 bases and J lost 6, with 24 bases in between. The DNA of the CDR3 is TGTGCCAGCAGCTTAGCGTACGGCAGGGGAACGAGGGGAGCTCAGCCCCAGCATTTT. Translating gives CASSLAYGRGTRGAQPQHF. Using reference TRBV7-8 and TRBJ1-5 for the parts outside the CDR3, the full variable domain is GAGVSQSPRYKVAKRGQDVALRCDPISGHVSLFWYQQALGQGPEFLTYFQNEAQLDKSGLPSDRFFAERPEGSVSTLKIQRTQQEDSAVYLCASSLAYGRGTRGAQPQHFGDGTRLSIL.

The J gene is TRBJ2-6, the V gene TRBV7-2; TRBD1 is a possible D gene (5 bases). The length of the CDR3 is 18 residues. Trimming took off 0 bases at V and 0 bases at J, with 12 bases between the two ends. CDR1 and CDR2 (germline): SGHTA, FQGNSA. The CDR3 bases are TGTGCCAGCAGCTTAGCATCCGGACACCGCTCTGGGGCCAACGTCCTGACTTTC. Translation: CASSLASGHRSGANVLTF.